This T cell receptor (beta chain) originates from a study of long-term antiretroviral therapy in people with HIV (dated by TCRdb to between 2020 and 2023). At the level of the whole study: The earliest samples were collected roughly a decade before the 2015 WHO recommendation for immediate ART, at a time when ART was usually postponed until CD4 counts fell. A retrospective serial study tested whether ART initiation and durable HIV suppression were associated with changes in peripheral blood TRB repertoire composition and diversity. A total of over 150 cryopreserved PBMC samples came from approximately 30 adults with confirmed HIV infection and were collected serially over a mean of approximately six years (range 1-12). Among the approximately 30 participants with HIV, fewer than twelve were female. No cross-contamination during QIAcube processing was seen in test extractions of a monoclonal T-cell line run alongside approximately 36 polyclonal samples.

Points the paper makes about the study in general: Unsorted PBMC were profiled instead of sorted CD4+ and CD8+ T cells because pre-ART samples had limited cell numbers. The samples were dated from 2004 to 2017, and the ART regimens that were used may be less effective than current ART regimens. Inferences about post-ART repertoire changes were limited because no data were available on ART adherence, viral resistance or therapy changes. Compared with controls, HIV repertoires had narrower CDR3 length ranges, and the network structure pointed to an antigen-experienced repertoire that shifted only slightly toward naive after ART. Because PBMC availability was limited, only the TCR beta chain was sequenced, with no alpha chain pairing. ART initiation was associated with a significant increase in TRB diversity, but diversity stayed significantly below transplant donor controls even after long-term ART. The repertoire was dominated across all time points by expanded TRB clones identified before ART initiation, although this dominance was seen to fluctuate and to decrease in many PLHIV after ART.

The immunoSEQ hsTCRB v3.0 assay was used at survey level resolution for TRB variable region sequencing. The target sequencing depth for TRB was about 40,000-55,000 T-cell genomes per sample. Pooled TRB libraries were sequenced on an Illumina MiSeq with a v3 150-cycle kit. In the authors' own workflow: Repertoire analysis was performed in R inside a reproducible Nextflow workflow that covered QC, data transformation and analysis. LymphoSeq2, an R package for AIRR-Seq data exploration, was used to implement custom analyses. Several samples that yielded fewer than 5000 total TRB sequences were excluded, so that some 190 HIV repertoires were analyzed. Among the 180 to 200 HIV repertoires that were kept, under 60 were collected before ART initiation and roughly 130 were collected after ART initiation. Each repertoire was downsampled to 5000 TRB nucleotide sequences, and summary statistics were averaged across 100 downsampling iterations. The analysis kept only TRB sequences whose CDR3 regions were at least seven amino acids long. A Shannon entropy-derived clonality score and the Gini coefficient were used to measure diversity. Repertoire networks linked the top 5000 CDR3 amino acid sequences whenever two sequences differed by an edit distance of one. GLIPH2 predicted antigen specificity groups and MHC restriction for TRB CDR3 amino acid sequences. To flag known CMV, EBV, HIV or tissue antigen associations, CDR3 amino acid sequences were matched against VDJdb and McPAS-TCR. Pre-ART, post-ART and control groups were compared with Wilcoxon signed-rank tests and Holm-Bonferroni correction. Not all clones reach the TCRdb copy of this immuneACCESS table, which keeps in-frame sequences only. Checked studies attribute under half of the gap to unresolved V genes and leave the rest unexplained. The DNA was the basis for D and trimming; V, J and clone size are from that table. This sample has 15,000 to 20,000 clones in its table, and more than 75% of those were observed once. The top ten hold more than 10% of the sample.

The CDR3 contains 14 residues, cysteine and phenylalanine counted. CDR3 DNA only is kept here, 42 bases in frame from base 1. Trimming takes 6 bases from V and 3 bases from J, and the germline ends sit 18 bases apart. Sequences SQVTM (CDR1) and ANQGSEA (CDR2) are obtained from the germline V gene. Points on this clone: The target of this receptor is not known. Base qualities are not at hand, and no much larger clone is one base apart.

Inclusion was restricted to participants for whom at least one PBMC sample before ART initiation and at least two post-ART samples were available. Every participant with HIV received treatment in the United States of America. Before DNA extraction, cryopreserved samples containing roughly 1-10 million PBMC were thawed and washed. At the time of the earliest PBMC sample for each participant with HIV, ages ranged from 23 to 54 years. Each participant contributed PBMC samples from 1-4 timepoints before ART initiation and 2-8 timepoints after ART initiation, with a median of 7 samples. Serial HIV viral load, CD4+ T-cell count, ART history and demographic data were obtained for every participant. A Qiagen kit on a QIAcube was used to extract genomic DNA from unsorted PBMC, with samples processed in batches of 12.

The sequencing used unsorted PBMCs, collected 0.7 years before starting antiretroviral therapy. The receptor chain draws on TRBV29-1 and TRBJ2-7; the best D guess is TRBD1, with 6 bases matching. The clonotype comes from a man aged 50 to 60 with HIV. The CDR3 reads as follows: CSVVAAGTHYEQYF. The DNA sequence is as follows: TGCAGCGTCGTGGCGGCAGGGACACACTACGAGCAGTACTTC.